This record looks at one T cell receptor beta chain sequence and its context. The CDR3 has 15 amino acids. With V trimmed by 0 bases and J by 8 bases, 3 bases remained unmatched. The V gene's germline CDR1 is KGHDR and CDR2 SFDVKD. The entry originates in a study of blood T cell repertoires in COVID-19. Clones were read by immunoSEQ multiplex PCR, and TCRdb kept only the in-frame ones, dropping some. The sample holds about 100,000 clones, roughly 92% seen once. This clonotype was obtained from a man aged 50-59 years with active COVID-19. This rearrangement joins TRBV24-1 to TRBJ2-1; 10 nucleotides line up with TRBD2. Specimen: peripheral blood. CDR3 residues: CATSDLRTSGDEQFF. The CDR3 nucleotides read TGTGCCACCAGTGATTTGAGGACTAGCGGCGATGAGCAGTTCTTC.